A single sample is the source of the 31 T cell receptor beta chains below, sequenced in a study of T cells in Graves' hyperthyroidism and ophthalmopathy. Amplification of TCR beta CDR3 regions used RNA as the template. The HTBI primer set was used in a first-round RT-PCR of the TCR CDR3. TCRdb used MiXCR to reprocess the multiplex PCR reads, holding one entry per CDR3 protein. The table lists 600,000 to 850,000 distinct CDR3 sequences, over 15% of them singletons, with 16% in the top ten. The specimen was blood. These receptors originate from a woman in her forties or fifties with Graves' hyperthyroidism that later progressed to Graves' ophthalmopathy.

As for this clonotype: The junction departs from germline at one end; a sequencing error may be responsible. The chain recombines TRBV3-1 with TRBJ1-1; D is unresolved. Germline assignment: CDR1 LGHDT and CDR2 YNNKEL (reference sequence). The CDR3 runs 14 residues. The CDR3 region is CASSHGGRNTGAFF. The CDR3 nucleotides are TGTGCCAGCAGCCATGGAGGTCGAAACACTGGAGCTTTCTTT.

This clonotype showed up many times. The CDR3 bases are TGCAGTGCTACCCCAGGGGGCGGGTATGGCTACACCTTC. Its translation is CSATPGGGYGYTF. V gene TRBV20-1 combines with J gene TRBJ1-2; 8 positions match TRBD1. J gave up 5 bases and V 4 bases, and 6 bases lay outside the gene matches. This CDR3 is 13 amino acids long. Germline assignment: CDR1 DFQATT and CDR2 SNEGSKA (reference sequence).

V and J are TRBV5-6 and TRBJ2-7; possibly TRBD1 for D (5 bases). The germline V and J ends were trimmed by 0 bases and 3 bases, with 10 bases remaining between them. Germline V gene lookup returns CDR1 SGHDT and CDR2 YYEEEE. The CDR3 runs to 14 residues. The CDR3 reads CASSLDRTHYEQYF. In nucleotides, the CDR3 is TGTGCCAGCAGCTTGGACAGGACACACTACGAGCAGTACTTC. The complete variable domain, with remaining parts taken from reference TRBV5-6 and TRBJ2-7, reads DAGVTQSPTHLIKTRGQQVTLRCSPKSGHDTVSWYQQALGQGPQFIFQYYEEEERQRGNFPDRFSGHQFPNYSSELNVNALLLGDSALYLCASSLDRTHYEQYFGPGTRLTVT.

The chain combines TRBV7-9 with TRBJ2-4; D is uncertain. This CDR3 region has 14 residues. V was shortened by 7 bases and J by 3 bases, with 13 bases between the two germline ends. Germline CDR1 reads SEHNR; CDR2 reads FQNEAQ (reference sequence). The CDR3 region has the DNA TGTGCCAGCACCATGACCTTCGGCAAAAACATTCAGTACTTC. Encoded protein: CASTMTFGKNIQYF.

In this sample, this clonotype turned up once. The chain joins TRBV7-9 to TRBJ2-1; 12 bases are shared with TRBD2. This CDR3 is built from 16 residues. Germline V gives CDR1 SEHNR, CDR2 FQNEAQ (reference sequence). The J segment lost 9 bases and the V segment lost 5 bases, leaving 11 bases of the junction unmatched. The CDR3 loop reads CASSQTSGGFVTEQFF. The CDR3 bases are TGTGCCAGCAGCCAAACTAGCGGGGGGTTTGTGACTGAGCAGTTCTTC.

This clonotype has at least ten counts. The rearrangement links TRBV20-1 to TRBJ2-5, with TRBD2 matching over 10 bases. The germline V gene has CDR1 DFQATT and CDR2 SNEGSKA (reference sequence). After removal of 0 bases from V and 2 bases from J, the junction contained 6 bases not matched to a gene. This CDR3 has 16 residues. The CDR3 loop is CSARDLSGGEQETQYF. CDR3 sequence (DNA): TGCAGTGCTAGAGATCTAAGCGGGGGGGAGCAAGAGACCCAGTACTTC.

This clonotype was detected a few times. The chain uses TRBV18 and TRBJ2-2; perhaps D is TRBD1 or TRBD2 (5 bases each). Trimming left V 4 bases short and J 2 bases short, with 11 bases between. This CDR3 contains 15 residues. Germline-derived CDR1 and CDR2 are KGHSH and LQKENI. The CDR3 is CASSHEGTNTGELFF. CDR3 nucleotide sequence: TGTGCCAGCTCACACGAAGGGACCAACACCGGGGAGCTGTTTTTT.

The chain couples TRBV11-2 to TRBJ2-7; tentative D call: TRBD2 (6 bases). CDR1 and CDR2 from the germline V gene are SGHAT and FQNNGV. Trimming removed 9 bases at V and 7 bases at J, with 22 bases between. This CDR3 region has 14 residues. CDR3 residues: CASSPRGAAGEQYF. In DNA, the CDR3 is TGTGCCAGTAGTCCCCGCGGGGCCGCCGGGGAGCAGTACTTC.

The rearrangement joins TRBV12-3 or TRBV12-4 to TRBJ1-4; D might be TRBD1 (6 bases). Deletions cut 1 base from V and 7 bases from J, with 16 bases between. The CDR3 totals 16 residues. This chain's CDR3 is CASSLVGHPGSEKLFF. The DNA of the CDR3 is TGTGCCAGCAGTTTAGTGGGACACCCAGGGAGTGAAAAACTGTTTTTT.

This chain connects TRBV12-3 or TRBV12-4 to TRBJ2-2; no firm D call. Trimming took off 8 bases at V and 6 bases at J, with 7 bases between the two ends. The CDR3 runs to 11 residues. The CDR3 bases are TGTGCCAGCCGGGCTCCCGGGGAGCTGTTTTTT. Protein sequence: CASRAPGELFF.

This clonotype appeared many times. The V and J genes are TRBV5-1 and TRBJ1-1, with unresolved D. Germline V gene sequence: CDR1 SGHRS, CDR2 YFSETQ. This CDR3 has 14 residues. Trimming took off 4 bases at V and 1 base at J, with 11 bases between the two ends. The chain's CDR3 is CASSPRRPNTEAFF. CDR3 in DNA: TGCGCCAGCAGCCCCCGTAGACCGAACACTGAAGCTTTCTTT.

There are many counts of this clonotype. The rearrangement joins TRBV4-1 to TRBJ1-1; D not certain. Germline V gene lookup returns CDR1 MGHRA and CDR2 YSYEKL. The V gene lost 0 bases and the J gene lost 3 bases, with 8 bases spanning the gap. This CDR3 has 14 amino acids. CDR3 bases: TGCGCCAGCAGCCAAGACGGCATCTACACTGAAGCTTTCTTT. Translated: CASSQDGIYTEAFF.

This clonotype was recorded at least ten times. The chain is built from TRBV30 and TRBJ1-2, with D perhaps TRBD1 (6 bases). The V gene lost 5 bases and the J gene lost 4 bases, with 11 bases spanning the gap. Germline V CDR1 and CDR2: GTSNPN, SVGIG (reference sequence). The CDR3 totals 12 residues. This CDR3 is CAWAGGAYGYTF. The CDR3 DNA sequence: TGTGCCTGGGCTGGGGGCGCCTATGGCTACACCTTC.

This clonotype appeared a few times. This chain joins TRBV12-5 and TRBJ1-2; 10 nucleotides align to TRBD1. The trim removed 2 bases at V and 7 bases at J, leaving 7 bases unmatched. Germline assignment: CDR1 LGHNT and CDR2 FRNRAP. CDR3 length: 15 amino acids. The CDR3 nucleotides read TGTGCTAGTGGTTTGCCTACGGACAGGGGGGCTGGCTACACCTTC. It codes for CASGLPTDRGAGYTF. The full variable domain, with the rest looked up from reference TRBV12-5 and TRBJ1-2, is DARVTQTPRHKVTEMGQEVTMRCQPILGHNTVFWYRQTMMQGLELLAYFRNRAPLDDSGMPKDRFSAEMPDATLATLKIQPSEPRDSAVYFCASGLPTDRGAGYTFGSGTRLTVV.

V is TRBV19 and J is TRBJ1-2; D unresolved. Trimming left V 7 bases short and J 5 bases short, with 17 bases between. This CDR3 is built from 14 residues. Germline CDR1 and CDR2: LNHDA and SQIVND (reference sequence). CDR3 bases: TGTGCCAGTACCCCTACGGCAGGATGGTATGGCTACACCTTC. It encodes CASTPTAGWYGYTF.

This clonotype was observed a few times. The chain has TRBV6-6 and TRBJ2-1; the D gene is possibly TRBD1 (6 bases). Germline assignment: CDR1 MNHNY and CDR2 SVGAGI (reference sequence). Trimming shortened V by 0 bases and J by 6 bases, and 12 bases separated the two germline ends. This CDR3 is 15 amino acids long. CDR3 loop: CASSYSRDTLNEQFF. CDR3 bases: TGTGCCAGCAGTTACTCGAGGGACACCCTCAATGAGCAGTTCTTC.

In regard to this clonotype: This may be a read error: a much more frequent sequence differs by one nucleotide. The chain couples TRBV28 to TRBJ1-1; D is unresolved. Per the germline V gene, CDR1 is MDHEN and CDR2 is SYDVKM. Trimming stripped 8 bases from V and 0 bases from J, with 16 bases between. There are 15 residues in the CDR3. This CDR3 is CASGSFAALNTEAFF. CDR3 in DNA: TGTGCCAGCGGTTCCTTTGCGGCCTTGAACACTGAAGCTTTCTTT.

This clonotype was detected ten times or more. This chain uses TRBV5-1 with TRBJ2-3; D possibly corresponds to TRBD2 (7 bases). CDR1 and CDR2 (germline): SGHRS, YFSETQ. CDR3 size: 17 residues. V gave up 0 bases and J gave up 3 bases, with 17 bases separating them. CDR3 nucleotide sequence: TGCGCCAGCAGCTTGGCCTCGGGGGGCAGGGTGACAGATACGCAGTATTTT. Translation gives CASSLASGGRVTDTQYF.

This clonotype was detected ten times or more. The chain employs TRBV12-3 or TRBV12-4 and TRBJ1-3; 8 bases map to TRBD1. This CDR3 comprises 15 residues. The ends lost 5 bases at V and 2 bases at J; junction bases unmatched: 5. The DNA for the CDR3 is TGTGCCAGCAGTCCCACGGACAGGGCTGGAAACACCATATATTTT. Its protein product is CASSPTDRAGNTIYF.

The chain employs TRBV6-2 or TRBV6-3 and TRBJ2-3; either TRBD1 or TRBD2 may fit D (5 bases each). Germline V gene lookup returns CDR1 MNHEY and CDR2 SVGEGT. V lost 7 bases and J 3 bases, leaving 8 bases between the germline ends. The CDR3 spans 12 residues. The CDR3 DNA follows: TGTGCCAGCATGGGGGATACAGATACGCAGTATTTT. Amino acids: CASMGDTDTQYF.

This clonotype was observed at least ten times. The CDR3, as DNA: TGTGCCAGCAGCCAAGAGACGGGACCGGGCGAGACCCAGTACTTC. As protein: CASSQETGPGETQYF. This rearrangement joins TRBV3-1 to TRBJ2-5, with D perhaps matching TRBD1 or TRBD2 (5 bases each). The CDR3 consists of 15 residues. CDR1 and CDR2 (germline): LGHDT, YNNKEL (reference sequence). Trimming took 0 bases from V and 5 from J, leaving 13 bases between them.

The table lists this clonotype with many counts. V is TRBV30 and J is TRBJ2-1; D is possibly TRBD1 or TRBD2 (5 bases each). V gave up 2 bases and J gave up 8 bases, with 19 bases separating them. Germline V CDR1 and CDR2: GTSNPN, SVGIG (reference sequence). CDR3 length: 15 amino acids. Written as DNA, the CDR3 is TGTGCCTGGAGTCCCCTCCGGGACCCACGGGATGAGCAGTTCTTC. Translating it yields CAWSPLRDPRDEQFF.

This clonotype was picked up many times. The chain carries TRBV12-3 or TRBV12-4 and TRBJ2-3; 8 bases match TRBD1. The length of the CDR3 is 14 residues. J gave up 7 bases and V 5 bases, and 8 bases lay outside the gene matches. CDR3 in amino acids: CASSGRDRQNTQYF. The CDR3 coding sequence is TGTGCCAGCAGTGGGCGGGACAGGCAGAATACGCAGTATTTT.

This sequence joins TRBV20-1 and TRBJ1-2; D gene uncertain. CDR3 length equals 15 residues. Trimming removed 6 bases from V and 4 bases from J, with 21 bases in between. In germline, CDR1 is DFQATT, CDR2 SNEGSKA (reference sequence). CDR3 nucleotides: TGCAGTGCAGACGCCGAAAGACTGGGTGGCTATGGCTACACCTTC. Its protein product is CSADAERLGGYGYTF.

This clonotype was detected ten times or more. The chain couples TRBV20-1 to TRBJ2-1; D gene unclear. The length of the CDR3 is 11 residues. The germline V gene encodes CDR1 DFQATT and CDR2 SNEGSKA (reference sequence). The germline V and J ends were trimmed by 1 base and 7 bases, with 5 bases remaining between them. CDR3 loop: CSARGTNEQFF. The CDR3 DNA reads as TGCAGTGCTAGAGGTACAAATGAGCAGTTCTTC.

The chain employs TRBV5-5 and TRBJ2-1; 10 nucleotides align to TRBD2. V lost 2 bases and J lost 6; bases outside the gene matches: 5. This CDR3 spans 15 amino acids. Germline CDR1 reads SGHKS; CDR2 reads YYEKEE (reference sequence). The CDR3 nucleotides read TGTGCCAGCAGCTTTGGAGCGGGGGGGCGCAATGAGCAGTTCTTC. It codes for CASSFGAGGRNEQFF.

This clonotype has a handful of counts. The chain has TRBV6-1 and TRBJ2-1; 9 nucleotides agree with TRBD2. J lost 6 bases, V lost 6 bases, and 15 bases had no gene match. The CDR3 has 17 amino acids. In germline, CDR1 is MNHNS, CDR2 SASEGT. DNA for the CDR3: TGTGCCAGCAGACCTCTTGCGGGGGGGAACGGAGTCAATGAGCAGTTCTTC. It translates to CASRPLAGGNGVNEQFF.

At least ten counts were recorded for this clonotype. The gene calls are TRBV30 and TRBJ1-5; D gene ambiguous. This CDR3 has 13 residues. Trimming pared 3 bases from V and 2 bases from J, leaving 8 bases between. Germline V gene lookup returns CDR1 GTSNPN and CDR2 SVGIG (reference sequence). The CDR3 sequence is CAWRERGNQPQHF. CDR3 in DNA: TGTGCCTGGAGAGAACGGGGCAATCAGCCCCAGCATTTT.

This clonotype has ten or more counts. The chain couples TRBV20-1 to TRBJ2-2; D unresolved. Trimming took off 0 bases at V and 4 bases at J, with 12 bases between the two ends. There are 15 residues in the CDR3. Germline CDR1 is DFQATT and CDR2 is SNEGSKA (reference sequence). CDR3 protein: CSARDPSVGTGELFF. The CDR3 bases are TGCAGTGCTAGAGATCCGTCGGTAGGCACCGGGGAGCTGTTTTTT.

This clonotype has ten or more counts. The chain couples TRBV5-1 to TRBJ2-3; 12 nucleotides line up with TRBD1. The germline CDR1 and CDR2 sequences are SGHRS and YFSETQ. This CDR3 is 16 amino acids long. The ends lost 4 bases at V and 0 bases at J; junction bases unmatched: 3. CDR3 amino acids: CASSAGQGASTDTQYF. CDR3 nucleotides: TGCGCCAGCAGCGCGGGACAGGGGGCGAGCACAGATACGCAGTATTTT.

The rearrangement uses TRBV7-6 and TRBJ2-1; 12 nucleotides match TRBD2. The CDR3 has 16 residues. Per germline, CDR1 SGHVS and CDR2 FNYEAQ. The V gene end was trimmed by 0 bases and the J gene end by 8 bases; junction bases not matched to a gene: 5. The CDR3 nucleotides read TGTGCCAGCAGCTTAGCGCTAGCGGGGGGGCACCATGAGCAGTTCTTC. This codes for CASSLALAGGHHEQFF.